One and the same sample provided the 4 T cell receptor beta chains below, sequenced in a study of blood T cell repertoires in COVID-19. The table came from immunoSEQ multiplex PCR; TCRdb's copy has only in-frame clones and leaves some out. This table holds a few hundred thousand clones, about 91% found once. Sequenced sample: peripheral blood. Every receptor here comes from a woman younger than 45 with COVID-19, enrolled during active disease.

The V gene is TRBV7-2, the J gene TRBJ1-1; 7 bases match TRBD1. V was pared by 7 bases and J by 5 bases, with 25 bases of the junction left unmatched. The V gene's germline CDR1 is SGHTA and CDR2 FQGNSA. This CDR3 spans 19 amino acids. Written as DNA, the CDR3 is TGTGCCAGCACCTCCTTTCCCCCCGGATTTCTGACAGGGCTGACTGAAGCTTTCTTT. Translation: CASTSFPPGFLTGLTEAFF.

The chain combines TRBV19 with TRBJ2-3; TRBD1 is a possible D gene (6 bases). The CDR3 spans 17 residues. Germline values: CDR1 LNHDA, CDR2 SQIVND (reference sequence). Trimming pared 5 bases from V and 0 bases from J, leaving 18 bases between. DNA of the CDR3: TGTGCCAGTAGTCCCACAGGGTTAGGGGGTAGCACAGATACGCAGTATTTT. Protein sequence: CASSPTGLGGSTDTQYF.

The DNA for the CDR3 is TGCAGTGCTAGTTTTGGCATCACCGGGGAGCTGTTTTTT. It codes for CSASFGITGELFF. V is TRBV20-1 and J is TRBJ2-2; D remains ambiguous. Germline V lookup: CDR1 DFQATT, CDR2 SNEGSKA (reference sequence). The V end was cut by 3 bases, the J end by 4 bases, with 9 bases between. The CDR3 totals 13 residues.

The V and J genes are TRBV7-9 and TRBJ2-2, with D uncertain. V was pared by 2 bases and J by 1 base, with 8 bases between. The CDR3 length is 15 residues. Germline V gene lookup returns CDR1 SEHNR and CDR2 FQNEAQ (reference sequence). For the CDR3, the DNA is TGTGCCAGCAGCTTACAACAGATGAACACCGGGGAGCTGTTTTTT. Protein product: CASSLQQMNTGELFF.